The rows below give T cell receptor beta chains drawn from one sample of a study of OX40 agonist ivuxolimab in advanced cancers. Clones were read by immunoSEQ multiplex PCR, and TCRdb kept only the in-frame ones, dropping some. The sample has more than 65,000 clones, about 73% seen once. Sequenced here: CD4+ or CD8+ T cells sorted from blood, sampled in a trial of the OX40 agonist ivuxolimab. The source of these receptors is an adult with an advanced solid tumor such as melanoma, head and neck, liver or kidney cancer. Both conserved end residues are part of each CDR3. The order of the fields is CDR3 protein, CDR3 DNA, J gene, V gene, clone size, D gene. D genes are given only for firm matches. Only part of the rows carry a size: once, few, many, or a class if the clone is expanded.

CDR3aa: CASSLSLLTGNTGELFF; CDR3nt: TGTGCCAGCAGTTTATCCTTACTGACAGGGAACACCGGGGAGCTGTTTTTT; j_gene: TRBJ2-2; v_gene: TRBV27; abundance: .; d_gene: .
CDR3aa: CASSTNSLAGSYEQYF; CDR3nt: TGTGCCAGCAGCACTAACAGCTTAGCGGGCTCCTACGAGCAGTACTTC; j_gene: TRBJ2-7; v_gene: TRBV7-2; abundance: .; d_gene: TRBD2
CDR3aa: CAREQGANEKLFF; CDR3nt: TGTGCCAGGGAGCAGGGGGCCAATGAAAAACTGTTTTTT; j_gene: TRBJ1-4; v_gene: TRBV28; abundance: .; d_gene: TRBD1
CDR3aa: CASSFGGSTEAFF; CDR3nt: TGTGCCAGCAGTTTCGGGGGGTCCACTGAAGCTTTCTTT; j_gene: TRBJ1-1; v_gene: TRBV27; abundance: .; d_gene: .
CDR3aa: CASSMAAGLNYGYTF; CDR3nt: TGTGCCAGTAGTATGGCCGCAGGACTTAACTATGGCTACACCTTC; j_gene: TRBJ1-2; v_gene: TRBV19; abundance: .; d_gene: .
CDR3aa: CASSPVGGYNEQFF; CDR3nt: TGTGCCAGCTCACCAGTGGGGGGTTACAATGAGCAGTTCTTC; j_gene: TRBJ2-1; v_gene: TRBV18; abundance: .; d_gene: .
CDR3aa: CASSLGQNSDPQHF; CDR3nt: TGTGCCAGCAGTTTAGGACAGAATAGCGATCCCCAGCATTTT; j_gene: TRBJ1-5; v_gene: TRBV6-6; abundance: .; d_gene: .
CDR3aa: CAGGGLRHEQYF; CDR3nt: TGTGCCGGAGGGGGCCTTCGTCACGAGCAGTACTTC; j_gene: TRBJ2-7; v_gene: TRBV2; abundance: .; d_gene: .
CDR3aa: CASSHAGLAGLYNEQFF; CDR3nt: TGTGCCAGCAGCCACGCAGGGCTAGCGGGCCTGTACAATGAGCAGTTCTTC; j_gene: TRBJ2-1; v_gene: TRBV7-2; abundance: .; d_gene: TRBD2
CDR3aa: CASSYSGGTGELFF; CDR3nt: TGTGCCAGCAGTTACTCAGGGGGAACCGGGGAGCTGTTTTTT; j_gene: TRBJ2-2; v_gene: TRBV6-5; abundance: .; d_gene: .
CDR3aa: CASSQGSAGYEQYF; CDR3nt: TGTGCCAGCAGCCAGGGGAGTGCAGGGTACGAGCAGTACTTC; j_gene: TRBJ2-7; v_gene: TRBV9; abundance: .; d_gene: .
CDR3aa: CASRGAGGAPQPQHF; CDR3nt: TGTGCCAGTAGGGGGGCAGGGGGCGCCCCTCAGCCCCAGCATTTT; j_gene: TRBJ1-5; v_gene: TRBV19; abundance: .; d_gene: TRBD1
CDR3aa: CASSRGGATDTQYF; CDR3nt: TGTGCCAGCAGCCGCGGGGGGGCCACAGATACGCAGTATTTT; j_gene: TRBJ2-3; v_gene: TRBV13; abundance: few; d_gene: TRBD2
CDR3aa: CSVPTAYLAVPGDTQYF; CDR3nt: TGCAGCGTTCCCACAGCCTATCTAGCGGTCCCCGGGGATACGCAGTATTTT; j_gene: TRBJ2-3; v_gene: TRBV29-1; abundance: .; d_gene: TRBD2
CDR3aa: CASSLGRQGKNEQFF; CDR3nt: TGTGCCAGCAGCTTAGGTAGACAGGGTAAAAATGAGCAGTTCTTC; j_gene: TRBJ2-1; v_gene: TRBV11-3; abundance: .; d_gene: TRBD1
CDR3aa: CASSLVAGAPNEQFF; CDR3nt: TGCGCCAGCAGCTTGGTAGCGGGAGCTCCGAATGAGCAGTTCTTC; j_gene: TRBJ2-1; v_gene: TRBV5-1; abundance: few; d_gene: TRBD2
CDR3aa: CASSFFGDTQYF; CDR3nt: TGTGCCAGCAGCTTTTTTGGAGATACGCAGTATTTT; j_gene: TRBJ2-3; v_gene: TRBV7-2; abundance: few; d_gene: .
CDR3aa: CASSRGLYRGGNTIYF; CDR3nt: TGTGCCAGCAGCCGGGGACTTTACAGAGGGGGAAACACCATATATTTT; j_gene: TRBJ1-3; v_gene: TRBV7-9; abundance: .; d_gene: .
CDR3aa: CASSSRLAGGGTDTQYF; CDR3nt: TGTGCCAGCAGCTCTCGACTAGCGGGGGGGGGCACAGATACGCAGTATTTT; j_gene: TRBJ2-3; v_gene: TRBV7-2; abundance: .; d_gene: TRBD2
CDR3aa: CASSPDRGRVTEAFF; CDR3nt: TGTGCCAGCAGCCCCGACAGGGGGCGAGTTACTGAAGCTTTCTTT; j_gene: TRBJ1-1; v_gene: TRBV7-6; abundance: .; d_gene: TRBD1
CDR3aa: CASSLRQGTNYGYTF; CDR3nt: TGTGCCAGCAGCTTAAGACAAGGAACTAACTATGGCTACACCTTC; j_gene: TRBJ1-2; v_gene: TRBV7-9; abundance: .; d_gene: .
CDR3aa: CASSPGLAPYEQYF; CDR3nt: TGTGCCAGCAGCCCGGGACTAGCTCCCTACGAGCAGTACTTC; j_gene: TRBJ2-7; v_gene: TRBV7-2; abundance: .; d_gene: TRBD2
CDR3aa: CATRLSSYEQYF; CDR3nt: TGTGCCACCCGACTGTCCTCCTACGAGCAGTACTTC; j_gene: TRBJ2-7; v_gene: TRBV6-6; abundance: .; d_gene: .
CDR3aa: CASSPLSGWYGYTF; CDR3nt: TGTGCCAGCAGCCCCCTATCGGGGTGGTATGGCTACACCTTC; j_gene: TRBJ1-2; v_gene: TRBV6-6; abundance: .; d_gene: .
CDR3aa: CASSPGTGGGSYGYTF; CDR3nt: TGTGCCAGCAGCCCCGGGACAGGGGGGGGGAGCTATGGCTACACCTTC; j_gene: TRBJ1-2; v_gene: TRBV5-6; abundance: .; d_gene: TRBD1
CDR3aa: CASSVGMFLEVGEQYF; CDR3nt: TGTGCCAGCAGCGTAGGTATGTTTTTGGAAGTCGGGGAGCAGTACTTC; j_gene: TRBJ2-7; v_gene: TRBV9; abundance: .; d_gene: .
CDR3aa: CASSHNAGSNQPQHF; CDR3nt: TGCGCCAGCAGCCATAACGCGGGGAGCAATCAGCCCCAGCATTTT; j_gene: TRBJ1-5; v_gene: TRBV4-1; abundance: .; d_gene: .
CDR3aa: CASIGTIQETQYF; CDR3nt: TGTGCCAGCATCGGGACAATCCAAGAGACCCAGTACTTC; j_gene: TRBJ2-5; v_gene: TRBV21-1; abundance: .; d_gene: .
CDR3aa: CASSAPGGLGNTIYF; CDR3nt: TGTGCCAGCAGCGCCCCGGGGGGCCTAGGAAACACCATATATTTT; j_gene: TRBJ1-3; v_gene: TRBV9; abundance: .; d_gene: .
CDR3aa: CASSRTTGGLDEQYF; CDR3nt: TGTGCCAGCAGCCGAACGACAGGGGGGCTCGACGAGCAGTACTTC; j_gene: TRBJ2-7; v_gene: TRBV28; abundance: .; d_gene: TRBD1
CDR3aa: CASTPSRAGTGELFF; CDR3nt: TGTGCCAGTACCCCATCGCGGGCAGGAACCGGGGAGCTGTTTTTT; j_gene: TRBJ2-2; v_gene: TRBV19; abundance: .; d_gene: .
CDR3aa: CASSPGREEQYF; CDR3nt: TGTGCCAGCTCACCCGGCAGGGAAGAGCAGTACTTC; j_gene: TRBJ2-7; v_gene: TRBV18; abundance: .; d_gene: .
CDR3aa: CSVDSGGSYNEQFF; CDR3nt: TGCAGCGTTGATTCGGGGGGGTCCTACAATGAGCAGTTCTTC; j_gene: TRBJ2-1; v_gene: TRBV29-1; abundance: few; d_gene: TRBD2
CDR3aa: CASSRDRGRGTQYF; CDR3nt: TGCGCCAGCAGTCGCGACAGGGGGCGCGGGACCCAGTACTTC; j_gene: TRBJ2-5; v_gene: TRBV10-1; abundance: .; d_gene: TRBD1
CDR3aa: CASSLDRVDTGELFF; CDR3nt: TGTGCCAGCAGCCTGGACAGGGTCGACACCGGGGAGCTGTTTTTT; j_gene: TRBJ2-2; v_gene: TRBV11-3; abundance: once; d_gene: TRBD1
CDR3aa: CASSLAGQGSYGYTF; CDR3nt: TGCGCCAGCAGCTTGGCGGGACAGGGGTCCTATGGCTACACCTTC; j_gene: TRBJ1-2; v_gene: TRBV5-1; abundance: .; d_gene: TRBD1
CDR3aa: CASSWRVGELFF; CDR3nt: TGTGCCAGCAGTTGGAGGGTCGGGGAGCTGTTTTTT; j_gene: TRBJ2-2; v_gene: TRBV6-5; abundance: .; d_gene: .
CDR3aa: CASSSPETDYGYTF; CDR3nt: TGTGCCAGCAGCTCCCCGGAGACGGACTATGGCTACACCTTC; j_gene: TRBJ1-2; v_gene: TRBV7-2; abundance: once; d_gene: .
CDR3aa: CASSYSRTVHQPQHF; CDR3nt: TGTGCCAGCAGTTACTCGAGGACAGTCCATCAGCCCCAGCATTTT; j_gene: TRBJ1-5; v_gene: TRBV6-5; abundance: .; d_gene: .
CDR3aa: CASSLMGLFTDTQYF; CDR3nt: TGTGCCAGCAGCTTAATGGGACTTTTCACAGATACGCAGTATTTT; j_gene: TRBJ2-3; v_gene: TRBV7-9; abundance: .; d_gene: .
CDR3aa: CASSRAGDHQPQHF; CDR3nt: TGTGCCAGCAGCAGGGCTGGAGATCATCAGCCCCAGCATTTT; j_gene: TRBJ1-5; v_gene: TRBV5-5; abundance: .; d_gene: .
CDR3aa: CATSTGARTDTQYF; CDR3nt: TGTGCCACCAGCACGGGGGCGCGCACAGATACGCAGTATTTT; j_gene: TRBJ2-3; v_gene: TRBV15; abundance: .; d_gene: .
CDR3aa: CASSQFGGGAINEQFF; CDR3nt: TGCGCCAGCAGCCAATTTGGAGGGGGGGCGATCAATGAGCAGTTCTTC; j_gene: TRBJ2-1; v_gene: TRBV4-3; abundance: few; d_gene: .
CDR3aa: CASSSRTGRTDTQYF; CDR3nt: TGCGCCAGCAGCTCGAGGACAGGGAGGACAGATACGCAGTATTTT; j_gene: TRBJ2-3; v_gene: TRBV5-1; abundance: .; d_gene: TRBD1
CDR3aa: CASSWSSGGVSEQYF; CDR3nt: TGTGCCAGCAGCTGGAGTAGCGGCGGGGTTTCCGAGCAGTACTTC; j_gene: TRBJ2-7; v_gene: TRBV7-6; abundance: .; d_gene: .
CDR3aa: CASSGSPGTGSPMNTEAFF; CDR3nt: TGCGCCAGCAGCGGAAGCCCCGGGACAGGGTCCCCTATGAACACTGAAGCTTTCTTT; j_gene: TRBJ1-1; v_gene: TRBV5-1; abundance: .; d_gene: TRBD1
CDR3aa: CASGLGSWTSGSDEQYF; CDR3nt: TGTGCCAGCGGCCTAGGCTCCTGGACTAGCGGGAGCGACGAGCAGTACTTC; j_gene: TRBJ2-7; v_gene: TRBV2; abundance: few; d_gene: TRBD2
CDR3aa: CASSLSRTNQETQYF; CDR3nt: TGTGCCAGCAGCTTGAGTCGAACCAACCAAGAGACCCAGTACTTC; j_gene: TRBJ2-5; v_gene: TRBV7-6; abundance: .; d_gene: .
CDR3aa: CASSLGGTGTYNEQFF; CDR3nt: TGCGCCAGCAGCTTGGGAGGGACAGGGACCTACAATGAGCAGTTCTTC; j_gene: TRBJ2-1; v_gene: TRBV5-1; abundance: .; d_gene: TRBD1